This T cell receptor (beta chain) was recovered during a study of beta chain features in type 1 diabetes. A word on this clone: Its antigen is undetermined.

Expressed TCRB transcripts were sequenced, since all the RNA that had been isolated was reverse transcribed. The assay was immunoSEQ multiplex PCR, and TCRdb's table has in-frame clones only and misses some. The data contain hundreds of thousands of clones, approximately 10% of them singletons. A CD45RO/CCR7/CD25/CD127/CD95/CD27 panel sorted naive, central memory, regulatory and stem cell-like memory CD4+ cells. Over 95% purity was reached by all sorted populations. Trimming removed 3 bases at V and 0 bases at J, with 15 bases between. Germline V gene data show CDR1 as SGHAT and CDR2 as FQNNGV. This CDR3 has 17 residues. Study-wide results and caveats: Moderate but significant shortening of TCRB CDR3s was recorded in all four CD4+ subsets from Type 1 diabetes patients. The study found fewer insertions and more deletions at VDJ junctions in type 1 diabetes patients.

V is TRBV11-2 and J is TRBJ2-1; D may be TRBD2 (7 bases). Sequenced material: central memory CD4+ T cells from blood. This TCR was recovered from a man aged 25-45 years with type 1 diabetes. In nucleotides, the CDR3 is TGTGCCAGCAGCTTCTCCGGGGGGCGAAGCTCCTACAATGAGCAGTTCTTC. Residues: CASSFSGGRSSYNEQFF.